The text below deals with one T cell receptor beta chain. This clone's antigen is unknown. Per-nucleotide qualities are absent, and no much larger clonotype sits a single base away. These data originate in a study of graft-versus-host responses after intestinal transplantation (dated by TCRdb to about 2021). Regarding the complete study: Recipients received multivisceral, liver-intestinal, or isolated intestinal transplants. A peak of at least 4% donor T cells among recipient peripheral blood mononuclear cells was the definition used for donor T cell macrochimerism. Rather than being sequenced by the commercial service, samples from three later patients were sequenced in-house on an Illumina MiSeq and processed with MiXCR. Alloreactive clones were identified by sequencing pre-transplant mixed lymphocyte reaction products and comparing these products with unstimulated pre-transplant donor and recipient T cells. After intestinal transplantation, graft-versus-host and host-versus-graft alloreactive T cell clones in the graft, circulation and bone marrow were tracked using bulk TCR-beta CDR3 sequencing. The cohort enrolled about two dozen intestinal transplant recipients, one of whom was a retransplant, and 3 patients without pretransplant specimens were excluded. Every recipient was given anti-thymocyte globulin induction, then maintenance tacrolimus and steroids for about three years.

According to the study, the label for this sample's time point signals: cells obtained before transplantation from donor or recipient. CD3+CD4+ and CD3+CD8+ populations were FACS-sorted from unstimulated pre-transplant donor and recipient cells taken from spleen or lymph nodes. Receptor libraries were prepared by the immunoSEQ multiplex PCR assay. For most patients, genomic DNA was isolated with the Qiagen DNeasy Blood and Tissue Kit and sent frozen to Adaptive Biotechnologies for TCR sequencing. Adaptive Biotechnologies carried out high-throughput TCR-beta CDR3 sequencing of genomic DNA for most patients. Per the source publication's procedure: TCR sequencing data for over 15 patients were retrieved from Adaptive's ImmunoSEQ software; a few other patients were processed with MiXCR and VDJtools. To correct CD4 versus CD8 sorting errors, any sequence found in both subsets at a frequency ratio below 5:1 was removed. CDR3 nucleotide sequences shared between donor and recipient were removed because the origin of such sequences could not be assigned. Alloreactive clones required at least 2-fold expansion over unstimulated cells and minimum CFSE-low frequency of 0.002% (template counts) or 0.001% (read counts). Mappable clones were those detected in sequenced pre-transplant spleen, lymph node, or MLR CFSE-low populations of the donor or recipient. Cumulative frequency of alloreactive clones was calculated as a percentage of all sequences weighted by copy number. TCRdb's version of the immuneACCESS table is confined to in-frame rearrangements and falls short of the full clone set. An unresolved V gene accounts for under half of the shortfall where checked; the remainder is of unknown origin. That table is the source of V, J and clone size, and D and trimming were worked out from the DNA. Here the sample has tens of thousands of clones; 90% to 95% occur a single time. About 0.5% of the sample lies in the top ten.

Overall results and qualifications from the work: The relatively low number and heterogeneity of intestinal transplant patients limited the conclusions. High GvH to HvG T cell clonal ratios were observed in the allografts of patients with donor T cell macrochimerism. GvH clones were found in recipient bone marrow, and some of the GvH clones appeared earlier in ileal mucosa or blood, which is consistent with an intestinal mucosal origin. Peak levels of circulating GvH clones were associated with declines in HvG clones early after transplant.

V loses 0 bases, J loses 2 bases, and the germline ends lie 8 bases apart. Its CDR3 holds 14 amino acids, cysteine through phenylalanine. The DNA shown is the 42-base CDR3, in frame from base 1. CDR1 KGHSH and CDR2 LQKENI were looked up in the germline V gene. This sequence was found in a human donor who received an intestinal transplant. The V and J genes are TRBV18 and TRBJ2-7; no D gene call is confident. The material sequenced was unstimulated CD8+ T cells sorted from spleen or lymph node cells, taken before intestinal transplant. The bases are TGTGCCAGCTCACCACCGTTCACTACCTACGAGCAGTACTTC. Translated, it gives CASSPPFTTYEQYF.